These T cell receptor beta chains were read from a single sample in a study of T cell responses to AZD1222 COVID-19 vaccine. Clones were sequenced by immunoSEQ multiplex PCR, and TCRdb holds only the in-frame ones, with some missing. The sample contains around 160,000 clones, about 91% of which appear only once. The sample here was peripheral blood, taken on day 0 of AZD1222 vaccination. Receptor source: an adult in good health. Both conserved end residues are part of each CDR3. Each record gives: D gene, J gene, V gene, clone size, CDR3 protein, CDR3 DNA. A D gene is named only where the DNA matches it firmly. Some rows have no size entry. The others give once, few or many, or a class for an expanded clone.

D: TRBD1
J: TRBJ1-5
V: TRBV7-8
size: NA
CDR3: CASSQGAGNQPQHF
DNA: TGTGCCAGCAGCCAGGGGGCAGGCAATCAGCCCCAGCATTTT

D: TRBD2
J: TRBJ2-7
V: TRBV18
size: NA
CDR3: CASSRTSGEREQYF
DNA: TGTGCCAGCTCGAGGACTAGCGGGGAGAGGGAGCAGTACTTC

D: NA
J: TRBJ1-1
V: TRBV30
size: NA
CDR3: CAWSVVSWGNTEAFF
DNA: TGTGCCTGGAGTGTAGTTTCATGGGGGAACACTGAAGCTTTCTTT

D: NA
J: TRBJ1-4
V: TRBV7-9
size: NA
CDR3: CASSLSGSPMFF
DNA: TGTGCCAGCAGCTTAAGCGGTTCTCCAATGTTTTTT

D: NA
J: TRBJ2-1
V: TRBV4-1
size: once
CDR3: CASSQDRNNEQFF
DNA: TGCGCCAGCAGCCAAGATCGGAACAATGAGCAGTTCTTC

D: NA
J: TRBJ1-4
V: TRBV13
size: NA
CDR3: CASSLKGANEKLFF
DNA: TGTGCCAGCAGCTTAAAAGGGGCAAATGAAAAACTGTTTTTT

D: TRBD1
J: TRBJ1-1
V: TRBV4-1
size: NA
CDR3: CASSQGGQDRANTEAFF
DNA: TGCGCCAGCAGCCAAGGTGGCCAGGACAGGGCGAACACTGAAGCTTTCTTT

D: NA
J: TRBJ1-1
V: TRBV3-1/TRBV3-2
size: NA
CDR3: CASSQKGPRKAFF
DNA: TGTGCCAGCAGCCAAAAAGGACCGAGGAAAGCTTTCTTT

D: NA
J: TRBJ2-1
V: TRBV28
size: NA
CDR3: CASSLGASSYNEQFF
DNA: TGTGCCAGCAGTTTAGGGGCAAGCTCCTACAATGAGCAGTTCTTC

D: TRBD1
J: TRBJ1-1
V: TRBV19
size: NA
CDR3: CASLDRGPVIKAFF
DNA: TGTGCCAGTCTCGATAGGGGGCCTGTGATAAAAGCTTTCTTT

D: TRBD2
J: TRBJ2-3
V: TRBV19
size: NA
CDR3: CASGSGGEDTQYF
DNA: TGTGCCAGTGGTTCGGGGGGGGAAGATACGCAGTATTTT

D: NA
J: TRBJ1-4
V: TRBV9
size: NA
CDR3: CASSFTGKTNEKLFF
DNA: TGTGCCAGCAGCTTCACAGGGAAGACTAATGAAAAACTGTTTTTT

D: TRBD1
J: TRBJ1-5
V: TRBV6-1
size: NA
CDR3: CASSEQPGTGGNQPQHF
DNA: TGTGCCAGCAGTGAACAACCAGGGACAGGTGGCAATCAGCCCCAGCATTTT

D: TRBD2
J: TRBJ2-5
V: TRBV27
size: NA
CDR3: CASSSTSGGGSETQYF
DNA: TGTGCCAGCAGTTCGACTAGCGGGGGAGGATCAGAGACCCAGTACTTC

D: TRBD1
J: TRBJ1-1
V: TRBV7-9
size: NA
CDR3: CASSFLPGQGEGNTEAFF
DNA: TGTGCCAGCAGCTTTCTTCCGGGACAGGGGGAAGGGAACACTGAAGCTTTCTTT

D: NA
J: TRBJ1-6
V: TRBV14
size: NA
CDR3: CASSQEYGAYNSPLHF
DNA: TGTGCCAGCAGCCAAGAGTATGGGGCTTATAATTCACCCCTCCACTTT

D: NA
J: TRBJ1-1
V: TRBV7-3
size: NA
CDR3: CASSSQGPNTEAFF
DNA: TGTGCCAGCAGCTCACAGGGCCCGAACACTGAAGCTTTCTTT

D: NA
J: TRBJ1-4
V: TRBV7-9
size: few
CDR3: CASSFRGEEKLFF
DNA: TGTGCCAGCAGCTTCAGGGGAGAAGAAAAACTGTTTTTT

D: NA
J: TRBJ2-3
V: TRBV7-7
size: NA
CDR3: CASSLGGPYTDTQYF
DNA: TGTGCTAGCAGCTTAGGAGGGCCCTACACAGATACGCAGTATTTT

D: NA
J: TRBJ1-1
V: TRBV6-5
size: NA
CDR3: CASSFRGTEAFF
DNA: TGTGCCAGCAGCTTCAGGGGTACTGAAGCTTTCTTT